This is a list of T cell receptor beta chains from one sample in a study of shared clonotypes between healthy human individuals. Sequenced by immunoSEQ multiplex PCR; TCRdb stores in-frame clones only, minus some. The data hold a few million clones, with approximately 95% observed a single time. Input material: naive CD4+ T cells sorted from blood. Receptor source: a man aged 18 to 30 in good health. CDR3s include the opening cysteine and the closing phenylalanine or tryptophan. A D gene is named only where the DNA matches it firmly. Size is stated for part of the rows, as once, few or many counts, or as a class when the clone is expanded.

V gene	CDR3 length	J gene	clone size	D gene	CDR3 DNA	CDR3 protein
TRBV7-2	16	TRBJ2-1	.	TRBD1	TGTGCCAGCAGCTTATCCGGGACAGGGCCTTACAATGAGCAGTTCTTC	CASSLSGTGPYNEQFF
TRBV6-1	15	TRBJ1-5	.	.	TGTGCCAGCAGTGAAATGAGGGACACAGGCCAGCCCCAGCATTTT	CASSEMRDTGQPQHF
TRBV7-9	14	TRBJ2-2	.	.	TGTGCCAGCAGTAATATCGAGGGGACCGGGGAGCTGTTTTTT	CASSNIEGTGELFF
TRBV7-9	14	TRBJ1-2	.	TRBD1	TGTGCCAGCAGCTTGGAACAGGGGATGGGAGGCTACACCTTC	CASSLEQGMGGYTF
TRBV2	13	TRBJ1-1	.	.	TGTGCCAGCTGGCCATTCCTGGGGACTGAAGCTTTCTTT	CASWPFLGTEAFF
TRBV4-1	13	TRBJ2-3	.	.	TGCGCCAGCAGCCAACTACAAACAGATACGCAGTATTTT	CASSQLQTDTQYF
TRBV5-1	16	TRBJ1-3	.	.	TGCGCCAGCAGCTTGGGACAGACCGGTGCTGGAAACACCATATATTTT	CASSLGQTGAGNTIYF
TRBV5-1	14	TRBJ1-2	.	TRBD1	TGCGCCAGCAGCTCGGGACAGGCTAACTATGGCTACACCTTC	CASSSGQANYGYTF
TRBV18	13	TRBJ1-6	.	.	TGTGCCAGCACGCTAGTGGGGAAATCACCCCTCCACTTT	CASTLVGKSPLHF
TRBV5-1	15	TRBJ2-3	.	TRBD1	TGCGCCAGCAGCTGGACGGGACAGTACACAGATACGCAGTATTTT	CASSWTGQYTDTQYF
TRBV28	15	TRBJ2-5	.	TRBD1	TGTGCCAGCATTCCCAGGGACAGGCCTACCCAGACCCAGTACTTC	CASIPRDRPTQTQYF
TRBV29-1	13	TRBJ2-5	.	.	TGCAGCGTCGTAGGGGGACTGCAAGAGACCCAGTACTTC	CSVVGGLQETQYF
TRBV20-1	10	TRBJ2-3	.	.	TGCAGTGCCTCAATAGATACGCAGTATTTT	CSASIDTQYF
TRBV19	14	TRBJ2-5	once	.	TGTGCCAGTAGTATCCGGGGGAAGCAGGAGACCCAGTACTTC	CASSIRGKQETQYF
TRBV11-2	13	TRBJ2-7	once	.	TGTGCCAGCAGCTTAGGATTTAGGGAAGAGCAGTACTTC	CASSLGFREEQYF
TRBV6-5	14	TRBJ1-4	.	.	TGTGCCAGCAGCACCGGGCCTACCGGGGAAAAACTGTTTTTT	CASSTGPTGEKLFF
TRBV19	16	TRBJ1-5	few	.	TGTGCCAGTAGTATAGAGCCAGGTAATAGCAATCAGCCCCAGCATTTT	CASSIEPGNSNQPQHF
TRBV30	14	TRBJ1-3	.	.	TGTGCCTGGAGTCCTCGGATTCCAGGAAACACCATATATTTT	CAWSPRIPGNTIYF
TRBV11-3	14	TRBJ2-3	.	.	TGTGCCAGCAGCCCCGATCCTGGGACAGATACGCAGTATTTT	CASSPDPGTDTQYF
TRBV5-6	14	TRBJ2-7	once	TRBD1	TGTGCCAGCAGCTTGGACAGGGGGCAGGGAGAGCAGTACTTC	CASSLDRGQGEQYF